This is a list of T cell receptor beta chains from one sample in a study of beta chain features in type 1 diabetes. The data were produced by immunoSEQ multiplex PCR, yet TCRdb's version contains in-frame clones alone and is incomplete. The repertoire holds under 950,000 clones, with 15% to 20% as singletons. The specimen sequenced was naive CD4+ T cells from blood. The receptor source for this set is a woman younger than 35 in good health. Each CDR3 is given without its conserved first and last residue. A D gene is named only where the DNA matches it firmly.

CDR3aa: ASSFRPAYSYEQY
d_gene: -
j_gene: TRBJ2-7
v_gene: TRBV5-6

CDR3aa: ASSSPGSASYNEQF
d_gene: -
j_gene: TRBJ2-1
v_gene: TRBV7-9

CDR3aa: ASSPPGRSGSPLAYEQY
d_gene: TRBD2
j_gene: TRBJ2-7
v_gene: TRBV18

CDR3aa: ASSLGRGVNTEAF
d_gene: -
j_gene: TRBJ1-1
v_gene: TRBV5-4

CDR3aa: ASSIGVGEQF
d_gene: -
j_gene: TRBJ2-1
v_gene: TRBV19

CDR3aa: ASGPGQTQYGYT
d_gene: -
j_gene: TRBJ1-2
v_gene: TRBV5-1

CDR3aa: ASSQERGRQPQH
d_gene: TRBD1
j_gene: TRBJ1-5
v_gene: TRBV4-3

CDR3aa: ASSQVELAGYTGELF
d_gene: TRBD2
j_gene: TRBJ2-2
v_gene: TRBV4-2

CDR3aa: ASSFNFKLAGDTQY
d_gene: TRBD2
j_gene: TRBJ2-3
v_gene: TRBV7-2

CDR3aa: ATSRVGYTGELF
d_gene: -
j_gene: TRBJ2-2
v_gene: TRBV15

CDR3aa: ASSSDRGGRYEQY
d_gene: TRBD1
j_gene: TRBJ2-7
v_gene: TRBV7-9

CDR3aa: ASSYTSGRYTGELF
d_gene: TRBD2
j_gene: TRBJ2-2
v_gene: TRBV7-8

CDR3aa: ASSRSGTTGDEQF
d_gene: TRBD2
j_gene: TRBJ2-1
v_gene: TRBV18

CDR3aa: ASGLDRFATNEKLF
d_gene: -
j_gene: TRBJ1-4
v_gene: TRBV12-5

CDR3aa: ASSSTSGISYEQY
d_gene: TRBD2
j_gene: TRBJ2-7
v_gene: TRBV6-5

CDR3aa: ASSLFREETQY
d_gene: -
j_gene: TRBJ2-5
v_gene: TRBV5-1

CDR3aa: ASLSYEQY
d_gene: -
j_gene: -
v_gene: TRBV6-1

CDR3aa: ASSQDFGTSGQQF
d_gene: TRBD2
j_gene: TRBJ2-1
v_gene: TRBV4-3

CDR3aa: SVSDRVGYEQY
d_gene: TRBD1
j_gene: TRBJ2-7
v_gene: TRBV29-1

CDR3aa: ASSLEVAGARNIQY
d_gene: -
j_gene: TRBJ2-4
v_gene: TRBV9

CDR3aa: ASSQGNHGEQY
d_gene: -
j_gene: TRBJ2-7
v_gene: TRBV7-8

CDR3aa: ASSSRHTGLYYNEQF
d_gene: TRBD2
j_gene: TRBJ2-1
v_gene: TRBV5-1

CDR3aa: ASSPGTHQPQH
d_gene: -
j_gene: TRBJ1-5
v_gene: TRBV6-6

CDR3aa: ASSSQRGNTEAF
d_gene: -
j_gene: TRBJ1-1
v_gene: TRBV28

CDR3aa: ASSSIKAYEKLF
d_gene: -
j_gene: TRBJ1-4
v_gene: TRBV7-3

CDR3aa: ASSLGTRDADTQY
d_gene: -
j_gene: TRBJ2-3
v_gene: TRBV7-9

CDR3aa: ASKIGQGLFGELF
d_gene: TRBD1
j_gene: TRBJ2-2
v_gene: TRBV19

CDR3aa: ASLMAGANYGYT
d_gene: -
j_gene: TRBJ1-2
v_gene: TRBV19

CDR3aa: SVAASIGTKKAF
d_gene: -
j_gene: TRBJ1-1
v_gene: TRBV29-1

CDR3aa: ASSLGGTSASYEF
d_gene: TRBD2
j_gene: TRBJ2-1
v_gene: TRBV27

CDR3aa: ASSQALAGVSNEQF
d_gene: TRBD2
j_gene: TRBJ2-1
v_gene: TRBV23-1

CDR3aa: ASSLGAGQSTEAF
d_gene: -
j_gene: TRBJ1-1
v_gene: TRBV28

CDR3aa: ASSVSAGIVEKLF
d_gene: -
j_gene: TRBJ1-4
v_gene: TRBV18

CDR3aa: ASSWDFSYEQY
d_gene: -
j_gene: TRBJ2-7
v_gene: TRBV5-6

CDR3aa: ASSPGLGKLQF
d_gene: -
j_gene: TRBJ2-1
v_gene: TRBV5-8

CDR3aa: ASSDSRTGNTGELF
d_gene: TRBD1
j_gene: TRBJ2-2
v_gene: TRBV10-2

CDR3aa: ASSRRASGSGADTQY
d_gene: TRBD2
j_gene: TRBJ2-3
v_gene: TRBV25-1

CDR3aa: SVQRTISGVRETQY
d_gene: TRBD2
j_gene: TRBJ2-5
v_gene: TRBV29-1